The present T cell receptor beta chain was sequenced within a study of T cell repertoires in cytomegalovirus infection. At the level of the study: Public signatures in TCR beta pointed to CMV infection and matching HLA type. Broader study findings: HLA-C-restricted CMV clonotypes gave the most frequent clonotype in two of eight donors.

TCRdb re-derived calls from the reads in MiXCR, one entry per CDR3 protein. The data contain fewer than 200,000 distinct CDR3 sequences, around 14% of them seen just once; the ten biggest clones take up roughly 30%. This clonotype was seen at least ten times. The target antigen is unknown. Germline trimming cut 5 bases from V and 1 base from J; bases unmatched to any gene: 6. Germline V CDR1 and CDR2: MDHEN, SYDVKM. This CDR3 is built from 15 residues. The chain has TRBV28 and TRBJ2-7, with 9 bases lining up with TRBD1. Sequenced input: PBMCs. The sequence was obtained from a human donor in good health (CMV status not recorded). Some clones in this sample may be carry-over from other donors' samples. Here the CDR3 DNA reads TGTGCCAGCAGTCCTCCGGGACAGGGTTCCTACGAGCAGTACTTC. It encodes CASSPPGQGSYEQYF.